The next 27 T cell receptor beta chains were all read from a single sample in a study of cytomegalovirus exposure and HLA in healthy donors. Amplification used 60 Vbeta primers and 13 Jbeta primers. Only in-frame clones appear in the TCRdb table, and some are missing; sequencing was by immunoSEQ multiplex PCR. The data contain 90,000 to 100,000 clones, about two thirds of them singletons. Sequenced sample: PBMCs. The receptors were sampled from a man aged 45-60 years in good health and CMV-seronegative.

The gene calls are TRBV10-3 and TRBJ2-7, with 12 bases aligning to TRBD2. V dropped 6 bases and J dropped 5; count of bases not matched to a gene: 8. Germline assignment: CDR1 ENHRY and CDR2 SYGVKD. The CDR3 covers 15 residues. The CDR3 region is CAIRPGLAGFDEQYF. CDR3 coding DNA: TGTGCCATCAGACCTGGACTAGCGGGATTCGACGAGCAGTACTTC.

The genes are TRBV2 and TRBJ1-6; D not certain. CDR1 is SNHLY, CDR2 FYNNEI, per germline. The CDR3 covers 16 residues. The V end lost 6 bases, the J end lost 7 bases, and 19 bases lay between the germline ends. The CDR3 DNA is TGTGCCAGCAGGGGTCGACCCCAGGTTTTCAATTCACCCCTCCACTTT. It yields the protein CASRGRPQVFNSPLHF.

This chain uses TRBV19 with TRBJ2-3; 7 positions agree with TRBD2. V lost 3 bases and J lost 0; bases outside the gene matches: 3. The CDR3 spans 15 residues. Germline V lookup: CDR1 LNHDA, CDR2 SQIVND (reference sequence). CDR3: CASSIGRSSTDTQYF. In nucleotides, the CDR3 is TGTGCCAGTAGTATCGGGAGGTCGAGCACAGATACGCAGTATTTT.

The J gene is TRBJ2-3, the V gene TRBV7-2, with 12 positions matching TRBD2. The germline V gene encodes CDR1 SGHTA and CDR2 FQGNSA. Losses at the gene ends were 7 bases for V and 1 base for J; bases not matched to a gene: 6. There are 16 residues in the CDR3. The CDR3 here is CASTYRTSGGTDTQYF. The CDR3, as DNA: TGTGCCAGCACCTACAGGACTAGCGGGGGCACAGATACGCAGTATTTT.

CDR3 sequence (DNA): TGTGCCAGCTCACCGAGGAGTAACAATGAAAAACTGTTTTTT. Translation gives CASSPRSNNEKLFF. The gene calls are TRBV18 and TRBJ1-4; D gene uncertain. V was clipped by 3 bases and J by 5 bases, with 10 bases between them. This CDR3 comprises 14 residues. Germline assignment: CDR1 KGHSH and CDR2 LQKENI.

This chain links TRBV19 with TRBJ2-5; 8 nucleotides align to TRBD2. Losses at the gene ends were 4 bases for V and 1 base for J; bases not matched to a gene: 2. The CDR3 sequence is 14 residues long. CDR1 and CDR2 (germline): LNHDA, SQIVND (reference sequence). The CDR3 sequence is CASSNGGGQETQYF. The CDR3 DNA is TGTGCCAGTAGTAACGGGGGGGGCCAAGAGACCCAGTACTTC.

This clone turned up a few times. The V call is TRBV6-5, the J call TRBJ1-2; 7 bases agree with TRBD1. V was pared by 6 bases and J by 1 base, with 5 bases of the junction left unmatched. CDR1 and CDR2 (germline): MNHEY, SVGAGI. This CDR3 region has 14 residues. Here the CDR3 reads CASRPWDSNYGYTF. The CDR3 region has the DNA TGTGCCAGCAGGCCCTGGGACAGTAACTATGGCTACACCTTC.

The chain couples TRBV9 to TRBJ2-7, with 7 bases fitting TRBD1. The CDR3 contains 15 residues. Per germline, CDR1 SGDLS and CDR2 YYNGEE. The junction had 8 bases not matched to a gene; V was cut back by 4 bases and J by 1 base. Here the CDR3 DNA reads TGTGCCAGCAGCCTTAGGGGACAGCTATCCTACGAGCAGTACTTC. Translated, it gives CASSLRGQLSYEQYF.

Notes on this clone: Its ends do not fully match the called genes, so a read error is possible. This sequence joins TRBV7-9 and TRBJ2-2; 8 bases match TRBD1. This CDR3 has 16 amino acids. Germline-derived CDR1 and CDR2 are SEHNR and FQNEAQ (reference sequence). The CDR3 region has the DNA TGTTCCAGCAGCTCCAGCAGGGGGCTGGAGACCGGGGAGCTGTTTTTT. Translation gives CSSSSSRGLETGELFF.

This clone came up once. In DNA, the CDR3 is TGTGCCAGCAGCTGGGGGGTTAGGGGCTACACCTTC. Residues: CASSWGVRGYTF. This chain connects TRBV28 to TRBJ1-2, with a weak D call TRBD1 (5 bases). The CDR3 covers 12 residues. The germline V gene has CDR1 MDHEN and CDR2 SYDVKM. The V gene lost 6 bases and the J gene lost 8 bases, with 13 bases spanning the gap.

This rearrangement joins TRBV28 to TRBJ2-7; 7 bases agree with TRBD2. Germline V gene data show CDR1 as MDHEN and CDR2 as SYDVKM. The CDR3 length is 13 residues. V gave up 8 bases and J gave up 6 bases; unmatched junction bases: 10. CDR3 bases: TGTGCCAGCCTCTTAGGGGAGGGCTTCGAGCAGTACTTC. Its translation: CASLLGEGFEQYF.

As concerns this clone: Mismatch with germline at one junction end may stem from a read error. The chain links TRBV27 to TRBJ1-1; D call uncertain. Germline-derived CDR1 and CDR2 are MNHEY and SMNVEV (reference sequence). The CDR3 spans 13 residues. The CDR3 DNA sequence: TGTGCCAGCAGTCGGGCCACGAGGACTGAAGCTTTTTTT. Residues: CASSRATRTEAFF.

This clone occurred a few times. The chain links TRBV28 to TRBJ2-7; 8 bases line up with TRBD1. The CDR3 runs to 15 residues. V shed 6 bases, J shed 1 base, and the junction held 8 bases outside the gene matches. Germline lookup yields CDR1 MDHEN and CDR2 SYDVKM. The CDR3 DNA reads as TGTGCCAGCAGACCCCGGGACAGGACTTCCTACGAGCAGTACTTC. It is translated as CASRPRDRTSYEQYF. Full variable domain (remainder filled in from reference TRBV28 and TRBJ2-7): DVKVTQSSRYLVKRTGEKVFLECVQDMDHENMFWYRQDPGLGLRLIYFSYDVKMKEKGDIPEGYSVSREKKERFSLILESASTNQTSMYLCASRPRDRTSYEQYFGPGTRLTVT.

The chain carries TRBV27 and TRBJ2-7; D may be TRBD1 (5 bases). Trimming took off 5 bases at V and 3 bases at J, with 26 bases between the two ends. Germline V gene lookup returns CDR1 MNHEY and CDR2 SMNVEV (reference sequence). CDR3 size: 18 residues. In nucleotides, the CDR3 is TGTGCCAGCAGTCCGAATCTCGACCAGGGTATTCCTTTCTACGAGCAGTACTTC. Its protein is CASSPNLDQGIPFYEQYF.

This clone was counted a few times. The V and J genes are TRBV6-6 and TRBJ2-3, with TRBD2 matching 11 bases. The CDR3 has 16 residues. The J segment lost 6 bases and the V segment lost 0 bases, leaving 5 bases of the junction unmatched. Germline V gene data show CDR1 as MNHNY and CDR2 as SVGAGI (reference sequence). The CDR3 region has the DNA TGTGCCAGCAGTTACTCGATGACTAGCGGGATGGATACGCAGTATTTT. Residues: CASSYSMTSGMDTQYF.

This clone turned up a few times. This sequence joins TRBV5-1 and TRBJ1-2, with TRBD1 matching 10 bases. The CDR3 has 22 residues. The V gene end was trimmed by 2 bases and the J gene end by 0 bases; junction bases not matched to a gene: 22. Germline loops: CDR1 SGHRS, CDR2 YFSETQ. CDR3 coding DNA: TGCGCCAGCAGCTTATACTCAAGATACGGACAGGGGGGATCGCGAGCTAACTATGGCTACACCTTC. It translates to CASSLYSRYGQGGSRANYGYTF.

The table lists this clone with a count of one. The rearrangement joins TRBV9 to TRBJ2-1; D is possibly TRBD2 (5 bases). This CDR3 comprises 12 residues. Germline CDR1 SGDLS, CDR2 YYNGEE. Trimming stripped 0 bases from V and 7 bases from J, with 5 bases between. The CDR3 sequence: CASSVGRNEQFF. The CDR3 bases are TGTGCCAGCAGCGTAGGGAGGAATGAGCAGTTCTTC.

The J gene is TRBJ2-5, the V gene TRBV27; TRBD2 agrees at 11 bases. Germline V gene sequence: CDR1 MNHEY, CDR2 SMNVEV (reference sequence). V dropped 5 bases and J dropped 9; count of bases not matched to a gene: 20. The CDR3 runs 18 residues. The CDR3 loop reads CASSEPPTSGTRFNSQYF. The DNA of the CDR3 is TGTGCCAGCAGTGAACCACCGACTAGCGGGACCCGGTTTAATTCCCAGTACTTC.

By its share, this clone is medium-sized. The same CDR3 can be traced to other DNA sequences in this sample. The chain joins TRBV6-5 to TRBJ1-2, with 11 bases identical to TRBD1. CDR1 and CDR2 from the germline V gene are MNHEY and SVGAGI. Trimming removed 2 bases from V and 5 bases from J; junction bases left unmatched: 7. The CDR3 spans 16 residues. Here the CDR3 reads CASSYIRTGGGYGYTF. DNA of the CDR3: TGTGCCAGCAGTTACATAAGGACAGGGGGCGGATATGGCTACACCTTC.

The gene calls are TRBV16 and TRBJ1-5; the D gene is possibly TRBD1 (5 bases). V was trimmed by 1 base and J by 6 bases, leaving 7 bases between them. The CDR3 runs 13 residues. CDR1 is KGHSY, CDR2 FQNENV, per germline. For the CDR3, the DNA is TGTGCCAGCAGCCAATACGACAGTCAGCCCCAGCATTTT. Encoded protein: CASSQYDSQPQHF. Full variable domain (outside the CDR3, taken from reference TRBV16 and TRBJ1-5): GEEVAQTPKHLVRGEGQKAKLYCAPIKGHSYVFWYQQVLKNEFKFLISFQNENVFDETGMPKERFSAKCLPNSPCSLEIQATKLEDSAVYFCASSQYDSQPQHFGDGTRLSIL.

The CDR3 protein is CASSQDRLDTGELFF. In nucleotides, the CDR3 is TGCGCCAGCAGCCAAGACCGGTTGGACACCGGGGAGCTGTTTTTT. The chain recombines TRBV4-1 with TRBJ2-2; D is undetermined. Per germline, CDR1 MGHRA and CDR2 YSYEKL. V was clipped by 0 bases and J by 3 bases, with 8 bases between them. This CDR3 is built from 15 residues.

The chain joins TRBV4-3 to TRBJ2-7; 9 nucleotides line up with TRBD1. V was clipped by 3 bases and J by 2 bases; unmatched bases: 5. Per germline, CDR1 LGHNA and CDR2 YSLEER. This CDR3 is built from 15 residues. Written as DNA, the CDR3 is TGCGCCAGCAGCCACTCGACAGGGGGACCCTACGAGCAGTACTTC. It encodes CASSHSTGGPYEQYF.

This rearrangement joins TRBV5-1 to TRBJ1-6, with 7 bases aligning to TRBD1. The CDR3 sequence is 14 residues long. Germline loops: CDR1 SGHRS, CDR2 YFSETQ. The V and J ends lost 3 bases and 7 bases, in that order; junction bases with no gene match: 4. In DNA, the CDR3 is TGCGCCAGCAGCTCTTCAGGGGGAAATTCACCCCTCCACTTT. Translated: CASSSSGGNSPLHF.

CDR3 sequence reads: CASSLPGPYYGYTF. The CDR3 nucleotides read TGTGCCAGCAGCTTGCCAGGCCCCTACTATGGCTACACCTTC. The rearrangement uses TRBV5-4 and TRBJ1-2; D not certain. Germline V CDR1 and CDR2: SGHNT, YYREEE (reference sequence). Trimming took 1 base from V and 3 from J, leaving 10 bases between them. The CDR3 is made up of 14 amino acids.

The genes are TRBV27 and TRBJ1-4; D is unclear. The CDR3 consists of 16 residues. With 6 bases removed from V and 3 bases from J, the gap between germline ends came to 17 bases. In germline, CDR1 is MNHEY, CDR2 SMNVEV (reference sequence). The CDR3, as DNA: TGTGCCAGCAGCACTCAAGCGAGGTTCGCTAATGAAAAACTGTTTTTT. Translating it yields CASSTQARFANEKLFF.

This clone has more than one count but fewer than ten. The chain is built from TRBV15 and TRBJ2-4; 10 bases align to TRBD1. J gave up 9 bases and V 6 bases, and 8 bases lay outside the gene matches. CDR1 and CDR2 (germline): LNHNV, YYDKDF (reference sequence). The CDR3 spans 14 residues. CDR3 sequence reads: CATSPDRGQGIQYF. CDR3 DNA sequence: TGTGCCACCAGTCCCGACAGGGGGCAGGGCATTCAGTACTTC.

The J gene is TRBJ1-6, the V gene TRBV5-1; D is ambiguous. V lost 6 bases to trimming and J lost 5 bases, with 12 bases between them. The CDR3 is 14 residues long. CDR1 and CDR2 from the germline V gene are SGHRS and YFSETQ. The CDR3 coding sequence is TGCGCCAGCAAGGCAGACTACAATAATTCACCCCTCCACTTT. Its translation: CASKADYNNSPLHF.